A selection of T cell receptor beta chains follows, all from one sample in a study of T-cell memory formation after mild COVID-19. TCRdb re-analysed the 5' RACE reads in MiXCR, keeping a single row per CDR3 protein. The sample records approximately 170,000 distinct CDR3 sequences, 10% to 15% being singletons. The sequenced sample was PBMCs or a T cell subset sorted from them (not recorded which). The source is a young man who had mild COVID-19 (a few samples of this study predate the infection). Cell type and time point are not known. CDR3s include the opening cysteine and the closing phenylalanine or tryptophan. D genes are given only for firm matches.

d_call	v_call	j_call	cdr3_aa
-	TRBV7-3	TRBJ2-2	CASSFQTGNTGELFF
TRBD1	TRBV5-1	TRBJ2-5	CASSYDRGLETQYF
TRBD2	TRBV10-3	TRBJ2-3	CAIGLREPTDTQYF
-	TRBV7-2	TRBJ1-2	CASSLGGTTFNYGYTF
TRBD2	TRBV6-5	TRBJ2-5	CASSSYSGRHQETQYF
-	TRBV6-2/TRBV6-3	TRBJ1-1	CASSFDVVRRAFF
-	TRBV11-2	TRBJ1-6	CASSLFNSPNSPLHF
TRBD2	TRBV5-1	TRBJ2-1	CASSLDVGLAFDEQFF
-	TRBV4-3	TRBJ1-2	CASSQDWLTYGYTF
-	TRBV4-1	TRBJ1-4	CASSQVQEKLFF
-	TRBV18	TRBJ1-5	CASSLTPGRSKRTQHF
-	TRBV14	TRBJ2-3	CASSQRTTTFTDTQYF
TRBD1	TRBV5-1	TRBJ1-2	CASSMGQGDYGYTF
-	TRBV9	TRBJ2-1	CASSPQGGARNEQFF
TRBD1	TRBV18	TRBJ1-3	CASSPTGETAGNTIYF
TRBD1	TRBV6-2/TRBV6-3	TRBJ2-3	CASSYPTGGVQYF
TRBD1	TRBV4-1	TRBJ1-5	CASSQPGTGERQPQHF
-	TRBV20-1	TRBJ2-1	CSADRGQAPYNEQFF
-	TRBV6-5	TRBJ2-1	CASSLRAVGSYNEQFF
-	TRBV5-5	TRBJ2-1	CASSPTGDNNEQFF
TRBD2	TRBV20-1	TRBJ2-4	CSARGTGGLAKNIQYF
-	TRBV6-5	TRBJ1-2	CASSLDRLLGYTF
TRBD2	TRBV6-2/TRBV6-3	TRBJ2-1	CASSSPTSGHPNEQFF
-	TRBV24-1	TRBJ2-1	CATSDLTGRGQFF
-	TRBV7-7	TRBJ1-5	CASSLKSGFQHF
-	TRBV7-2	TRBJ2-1	CASSLVGLRGFF
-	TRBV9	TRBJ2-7	CASSVTEGYEQYF
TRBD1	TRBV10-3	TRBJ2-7	CAISSGTGVSYEQYF
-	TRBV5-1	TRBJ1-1	CASSLARGTSEAFF
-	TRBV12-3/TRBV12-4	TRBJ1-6	CASSLDTGTGSPLHF
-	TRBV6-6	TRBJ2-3	CASRAYGGLSTDTQYF
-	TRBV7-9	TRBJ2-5	CASSLRRGPQETQYF
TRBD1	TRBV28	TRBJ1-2	CASSEGQNYGYTF
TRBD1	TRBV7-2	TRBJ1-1	CASSYYVRQGTEAFF
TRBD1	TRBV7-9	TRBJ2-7	CASSLATGARRYEQYF
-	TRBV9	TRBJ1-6	CASSVGVSGSLHF
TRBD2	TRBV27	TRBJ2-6	CASNGGGTAGANVLTF
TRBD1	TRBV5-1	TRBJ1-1	CASRGQGENTEAFF
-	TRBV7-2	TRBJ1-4	CASSLGWGKNEKLFF
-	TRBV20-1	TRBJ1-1	CSAPEGVRAEAFF
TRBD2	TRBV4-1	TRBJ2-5	CASSPLSLGGQETQYF
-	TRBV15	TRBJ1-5	CATNPQHF
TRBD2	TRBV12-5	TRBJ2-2	CASGPALAGGPGELFF
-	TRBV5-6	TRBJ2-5	CASSSTYTETQYF
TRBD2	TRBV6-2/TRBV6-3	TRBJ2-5	CASRGRTSGQETQYF
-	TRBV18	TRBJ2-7	CASSPGVTLGEQYF
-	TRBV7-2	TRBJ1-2	CASSFAVRGNNYGYTF
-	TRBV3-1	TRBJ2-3	CASSQENLKVDTQYF
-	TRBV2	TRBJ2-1	CASRGYDEQFF